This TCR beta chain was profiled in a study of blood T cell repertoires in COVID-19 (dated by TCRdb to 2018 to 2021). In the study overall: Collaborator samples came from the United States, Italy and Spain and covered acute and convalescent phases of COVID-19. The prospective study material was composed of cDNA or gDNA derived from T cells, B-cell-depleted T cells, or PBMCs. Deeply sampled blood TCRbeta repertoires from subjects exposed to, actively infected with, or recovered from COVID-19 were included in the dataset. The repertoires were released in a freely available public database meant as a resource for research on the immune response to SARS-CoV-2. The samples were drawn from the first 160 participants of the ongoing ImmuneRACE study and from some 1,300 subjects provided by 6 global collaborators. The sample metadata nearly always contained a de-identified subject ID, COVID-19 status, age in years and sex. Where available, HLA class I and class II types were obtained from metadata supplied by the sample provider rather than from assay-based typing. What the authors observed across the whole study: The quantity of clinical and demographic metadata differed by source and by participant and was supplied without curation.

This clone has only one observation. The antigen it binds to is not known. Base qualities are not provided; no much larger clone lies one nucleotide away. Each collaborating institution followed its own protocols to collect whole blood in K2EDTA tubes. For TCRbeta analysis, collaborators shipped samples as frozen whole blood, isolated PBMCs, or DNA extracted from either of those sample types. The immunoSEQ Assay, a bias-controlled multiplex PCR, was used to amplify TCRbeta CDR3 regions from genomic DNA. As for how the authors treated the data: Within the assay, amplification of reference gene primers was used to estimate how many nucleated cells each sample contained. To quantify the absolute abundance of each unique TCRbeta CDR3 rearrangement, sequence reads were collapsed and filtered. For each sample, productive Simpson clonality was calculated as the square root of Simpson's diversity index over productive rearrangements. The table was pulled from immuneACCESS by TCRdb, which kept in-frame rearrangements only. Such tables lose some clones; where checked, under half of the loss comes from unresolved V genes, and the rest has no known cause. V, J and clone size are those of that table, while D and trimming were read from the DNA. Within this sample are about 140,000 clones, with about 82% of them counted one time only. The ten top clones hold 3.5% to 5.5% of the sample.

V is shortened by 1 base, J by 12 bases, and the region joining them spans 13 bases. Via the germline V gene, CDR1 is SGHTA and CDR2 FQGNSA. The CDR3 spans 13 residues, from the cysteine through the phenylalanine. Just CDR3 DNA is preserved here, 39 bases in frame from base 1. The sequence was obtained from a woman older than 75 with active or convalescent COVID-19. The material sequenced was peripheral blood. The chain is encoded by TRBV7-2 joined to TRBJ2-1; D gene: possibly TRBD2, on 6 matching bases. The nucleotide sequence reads TGTGCCAGCAGCTTAGTAGCGGAACTCGGGCAGTTCTTC. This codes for CASSLVAELGQFF.